The source of this T cell receptor (beta chain) is a study of blood T cell repertoires in COVID-19. Whole-study context: T cells, B-cell-depleted T cells, or PBMCs supplied cDNA or gDNA.

Authors' analysis steps: Scientists estimated how many nucleated cells there were by amplifying reference gene primers. Method: immunoSEQ multiplex PCR; TCRdb's copy keeps in-frame clones and lacks some. The D gene and trimming were derived from the DNA, and the V and J assignments and clone size from that table. The sample contains about 170,000 clones, around 85% of which appear only once. The CDR3 covers 15 residues. The junction had 13 bases not matched to a gene; V was cut back by 6 bases and J by 8 bases. CDR1 MNHEY and CDR2 SVGEGT come from the germline V gene. Sequencing was performed on peripheral blood. The clonotype comes from a man aged 80 or over with COVID-19, enrolled during active disease. The V call is TRBV6-2 or TRBV6-3, the J call TRBJ2-1; 7 positions agree with TRBD2. CDR3 protein: CASSLSGGGQDEQFF. In DNA, the CDR3 is TGTGCCAGCAGCCTCTCGGGGGGAGGACAAGATGAGCAGTTCTTC.